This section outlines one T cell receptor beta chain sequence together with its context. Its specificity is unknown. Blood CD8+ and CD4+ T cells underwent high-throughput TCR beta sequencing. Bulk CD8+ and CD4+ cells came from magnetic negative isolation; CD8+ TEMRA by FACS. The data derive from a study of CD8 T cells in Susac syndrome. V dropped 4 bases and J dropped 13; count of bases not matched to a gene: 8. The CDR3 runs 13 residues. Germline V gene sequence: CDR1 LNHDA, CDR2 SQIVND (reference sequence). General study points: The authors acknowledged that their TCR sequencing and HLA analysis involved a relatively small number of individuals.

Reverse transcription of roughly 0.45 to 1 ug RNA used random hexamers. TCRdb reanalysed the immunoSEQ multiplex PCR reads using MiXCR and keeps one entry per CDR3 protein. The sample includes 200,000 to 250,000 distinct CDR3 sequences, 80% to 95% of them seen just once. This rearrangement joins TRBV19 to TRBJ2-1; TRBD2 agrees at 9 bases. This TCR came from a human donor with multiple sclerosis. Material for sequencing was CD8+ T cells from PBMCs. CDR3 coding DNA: TGTGCCAGTAGTAGCTCTAGCGGGATAACTCAGTTCTTC. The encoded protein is CASSSSSGITQFF.